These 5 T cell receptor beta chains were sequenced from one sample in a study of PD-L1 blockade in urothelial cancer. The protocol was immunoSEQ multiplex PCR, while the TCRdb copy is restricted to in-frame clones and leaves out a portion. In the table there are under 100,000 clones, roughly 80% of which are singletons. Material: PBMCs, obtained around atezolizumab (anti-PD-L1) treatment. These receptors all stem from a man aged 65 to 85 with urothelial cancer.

The CDR3 sequence is CAISSGGNYNEQFF. For the CDR3, the DNA is TGTGCCATCAGTAGCGGGGGGAACTACAATGAGCAGTTCTTC. The chain joins TRBV10-3 to TRBJ2-1; 9 bases fit TRBD2. This CDR3 comprises 14 residues. The junction had 2 bases not matched to a gene; V was cut back by 5 bases and J by 3 bases. CDR1 is ENHRY and CDR2 is SYGVKD in the germline V gene.

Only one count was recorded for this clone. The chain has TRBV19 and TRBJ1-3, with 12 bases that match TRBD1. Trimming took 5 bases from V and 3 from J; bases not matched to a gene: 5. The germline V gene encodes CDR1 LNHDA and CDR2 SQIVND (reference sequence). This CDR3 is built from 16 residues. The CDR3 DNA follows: TGTGCCAGTAGTGGGACAGGGGGCTTACTTGGAAACACCATATATTTT. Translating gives CASSGTGGLLGNTIYF.

CDR3 sequence reads: CASSQGDRDEQYF. CDR3 bases: TGTGCCAGCAGCCAAGGGGACAGGGACGAGCAGTACTTC. V usage is TRBV4-2 and J usage is TRBJ2-7, with TRBD1 matching over 9 bases. Per germline, CDR1 LGHNA and CDR2 YNFKEQ. The CDR3 is 13 residues long. After removal of 1 base from V and 5 bases from J, the junction contained 0 bases not matched to a gene.

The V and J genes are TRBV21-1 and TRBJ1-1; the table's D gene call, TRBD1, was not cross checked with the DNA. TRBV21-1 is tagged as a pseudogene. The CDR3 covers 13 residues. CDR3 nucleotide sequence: TGTGCCAGCAGCCCACAAAGGGGGACTGAAGCTTTCTTT. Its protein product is CASSPQRGTEAFF.

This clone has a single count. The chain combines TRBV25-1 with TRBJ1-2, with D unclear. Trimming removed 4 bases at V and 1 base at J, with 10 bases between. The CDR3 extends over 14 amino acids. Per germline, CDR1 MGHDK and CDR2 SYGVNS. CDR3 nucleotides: TGTGCCAGCAGTGGGGCAGGAGGTAACTATGGCTACACCTTC. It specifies CASSGAGGNYGYTF.